This TCR beta chain stems from a study of blood T cell repertoires in COVID-19. About the research overall: Samples taken during acute and convalescent COVID-19 were collected in the United States, Italy and Spain.

Source study methods: Reference gene primer amplification gave estimated nucleated cell counts. Generated by immunoSEQ multiplex PCR, the TCRdb table keeps only in-frame clones and is missing some. D and trimming were read from the DNA, whereas the V and J calls and clone size are those reported in that table. Of around 99,000 clones in the sample, roughly 90% were seen once. V lost 5 bases and J lost 2; bases outside the gene matches: 9. CDR1 MNHEY and CDR2 SMNVEV come from the germline V gene (reference sequence). The CDR3 sequence is 16 residues long. This chain links TRBV27 with TRBJ1-5, with 7 bases lining up with TRBD1. Source material: peripheral blood. This receptor was taken from a man aged 40-55 years with active or convalescent COVID-19. The CDR3 nucleotides are TGTGCCAGCAGTGTGACCGGGACAGTTGGCAATCAGCCCCAGCATTTT. Translated, it gives CASSVTGTVGNQPQHF.